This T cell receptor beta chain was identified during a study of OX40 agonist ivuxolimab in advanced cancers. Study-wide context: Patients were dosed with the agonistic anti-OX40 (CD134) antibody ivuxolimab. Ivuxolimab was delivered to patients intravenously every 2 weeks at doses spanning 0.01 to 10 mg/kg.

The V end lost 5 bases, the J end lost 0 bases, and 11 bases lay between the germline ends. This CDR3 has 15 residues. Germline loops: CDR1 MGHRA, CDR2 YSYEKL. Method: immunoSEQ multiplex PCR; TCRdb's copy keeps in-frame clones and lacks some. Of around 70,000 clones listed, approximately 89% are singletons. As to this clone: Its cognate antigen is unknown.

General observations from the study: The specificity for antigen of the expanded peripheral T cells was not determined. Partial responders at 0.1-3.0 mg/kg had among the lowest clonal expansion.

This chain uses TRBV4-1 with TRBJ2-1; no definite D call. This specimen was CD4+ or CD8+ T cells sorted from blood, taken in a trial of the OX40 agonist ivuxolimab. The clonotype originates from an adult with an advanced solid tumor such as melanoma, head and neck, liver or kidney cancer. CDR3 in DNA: TGCGCCAGCAGCGTGGGCCTCCCCTCCTACAATGAGCAGTTCTTC. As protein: CASSVGLPSYNEQFF.